This is a list of T cell receptor beta chains from one sample in a study of regulatory T cells in long-lasting Graves disease. TCRdb recomputed calls from the multiplex PCR reads with MiXCR, one row per CDR3 protein. The table includes over 500,000 distinct CDR3 sequences, around 15% detected once. The same data also contributed to another study, on T cells in Graves' hyperthyroidism and ophthalmopathy.

This specimen consisted of peripheral blood mononuclear cells (PBMCs), obtained at new diagnosis, from a patient treated with antithyroid drugs. The receptor source for this set is a man in his late teens or twenties with Graves disease. The conserved cysteine and the conserved F or W are not part of the CDR3 here.

V gene	J gene	CDR3 protein
TRBV2	TRBJ2-5	ASRGDRGIQETQY
TRBV2	TRBJ1-4	ASSEGGLSNEKLF
TRBV29-1	TRBJ2-3	SVPGAVEWDTQY
TRBV20-1	TRBJ1-4	SARRGRYSTNEKLF
TRBV7-9	TRBJ2-3	ASSLGGASGTRDTQY
TRBV11-3	TRBJ2-2	ASSRGLAGANTGELF
TRBV2	TRBJ2-7	ASSEGGGQTHDEQY
TRBV5-1	TRBJ1-5	ASSLDGRGGNQPQH
TRBV28	TRBJ1-2	ASSFFRGGYGYT
TRBV10-3	TRBJ1-5	AISEDRDSNQPQH
TRBV28	TRBJ2-7	ASGPGEQY
TRBV7-2	TRBJ2-5	ASSPQGAETQY
TRBV5-4	TRBJ2-4	ASRQGRGAKNIQY
TRBV5-1	TRBJ2-1	ASSPLQGAAYNEQF
TRBV9	TRBJ1-1	ASSVAGQSTEAF
TRBV2	TRBJ2-7	ASAPGQGPSYEQY
TRBV20-1	TRBJ2-7	SAPIGIPRGDHEQY
TRBV28	TRBJ2-7	ASQNFYEQY
TRBV2	TRBJ2-1	ASSVDRGGLTLDEQF
TRBV19	TRBJ1-5	ASSTTGRNQPQH
TRBV18	TRBJ2-4	ASSRPGQTLNIQY
TRBV19	TRBJ2-4	ASTYAASTIQY
TRBV29-1	TRBJ2-3	SVDSSGDTQY
TRBV20-1	TRBJ2-3	SAMASGRTDTQY
TRBV29-1	TRBJ2-7	SVEDSDSTPYEQY
TRBV28	TRBJ1-1	ANRPMNTEAF
TRBV12-3/TRBV12-4	TRBJ2-1	ASSLRRTEQF
TRBV19	TRBJ1-4	ASTAAGTGDGEKLF
TRBV28	TRBJ1-2	ASSYPTGDYGYT
TRBV3-1	TRBJ2-7	ASSQVRASSSYEQY
TRBV28	TRBJ2-2	ASSFRRRGPGTGELF
TRBV28	TRBJ2-1	ASRRDYLEQF
TRBV28	TRBJ2-1	ASSLLDSGGGNEQF
TRBV28	TRBJ1-5	ASLLQGWQSNQPQH
TRBV5-1	TRBJ2-2	ASTEFSETGELF
TRBV6-1	TRBJ1-4	ASSDPLGIPTNEKLF
TRBV9	TRBJ2-7	ASSKQGLARGEQY
TRBV30	TRBJ2-5	AWSGRLAGVPNPGETQY
TRBV11-2	TRBJ2-1	ASSLVAGAYNEQF
TRBV20-1	TRBJ2-3	SSPSGTVADTQY
TRBV9	TRBJ2-1	ASSVRTKTFTRYNEQF
TRBV6-2/TRBV6-3	TRBJ2-5	ASSYNAGLETQY
TRBV3-1	TRBJ2-1	ASSRAAGRSYNEQF
TRBV10-2	TRBJ1-1	ASSVRENTEAF
TRBV27	TRBJ1-1	ASRPHLGTEAF
TRBV11-1	-	ASSLDSETQY
TRBV12-3/TRBV12-4	TRBJ1-1	ASRIRGLDTEAF
TRBV28	TRBJ2-7	ASSLLGPPYEQY
TRBV28	TRBJ2-3	ASRDGQGSTDTQY
TRBV28	TRBJ1-5	ASTGGGLKGYQPQH
TRBV27	TRBJ2-7	ASSFLGYEQY
TRBV12-3/TRBV12-4	TRBJ2-6	ASSSRTEFFNVGANVLT
TRBV28	TRBJ1-2	ASSLEGGYGYT
TRBV7-9	TRBJ1-2	ASSLGQGAYIGYT
TRBV5-1	TRBJ2-7	ASSPGQGGYEQY
TRBV7-9	TRBJ2-7	ASSLALGQGSSYEQY
TRBV12-3/TRBV12-4	TRBJ2-1	ASRPTGADEQF
TRBV3-1	TRBJ1-4	ASSLPPTGNEKLF